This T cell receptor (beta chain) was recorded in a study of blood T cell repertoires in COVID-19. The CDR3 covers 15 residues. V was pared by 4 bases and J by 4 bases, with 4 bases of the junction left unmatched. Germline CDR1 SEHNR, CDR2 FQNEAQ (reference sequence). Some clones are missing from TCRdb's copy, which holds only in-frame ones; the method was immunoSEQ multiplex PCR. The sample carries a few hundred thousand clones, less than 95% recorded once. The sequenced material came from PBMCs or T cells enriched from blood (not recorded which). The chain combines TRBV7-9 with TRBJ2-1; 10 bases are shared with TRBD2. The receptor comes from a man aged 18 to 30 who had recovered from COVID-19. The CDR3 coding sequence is TGTGCCAGCAGCTCGGTAGCGGGAGGATACAATGAGCAGTTCTTC. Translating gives CASSSVAGGYNEQFF.